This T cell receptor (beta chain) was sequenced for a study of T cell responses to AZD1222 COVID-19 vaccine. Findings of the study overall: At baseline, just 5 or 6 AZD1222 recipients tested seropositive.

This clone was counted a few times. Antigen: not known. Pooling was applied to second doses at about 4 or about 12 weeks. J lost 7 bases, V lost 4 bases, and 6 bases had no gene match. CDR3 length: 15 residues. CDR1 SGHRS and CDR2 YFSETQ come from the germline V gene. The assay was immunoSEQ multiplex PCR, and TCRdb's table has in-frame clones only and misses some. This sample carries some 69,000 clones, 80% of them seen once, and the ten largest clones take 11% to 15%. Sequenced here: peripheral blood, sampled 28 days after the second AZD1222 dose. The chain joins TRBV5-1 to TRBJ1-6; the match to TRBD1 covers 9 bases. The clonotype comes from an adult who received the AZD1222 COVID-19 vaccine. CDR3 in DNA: TGCGCCAGCAGCCTATGGGACAGGGAGAATTCACCCCTCCACTTT. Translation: CASSLWDRENSPLHF.